The 11 T cell receptor beta chains given below trace back to one sample, sequenced in a study of cytomegalovirus exposure and HLA in healthy donors. The PCR ran on 60 Vbeta and 13 Jbeta primers. Measured with immunoSEQ multiplex PCR; TCRdb has only the in-frame clones, and not every one. The sample lists roughly 100,000 clones, approximately 66% occurring once. The specimen was PBMCs. The receptors here all came from a man aged 35 to 55 in good health and CMV-seropositive.

In this sample, this clone turned up a few times. The chain carries TRBV15 and TRBJ1-5; D uncertain. The CDR3 length is 17 residues. V shed 6 bases and J shed 0 bases, with 18 bases lying between them. Germline V lookup: CDR1 LNHNV, CDR2 YYDKDF (reference sequence). The CDR3 bases are TGTGCCACCAGTCCCGGATCAGGCGAATATAGCAATCAGCCCCAGCATTTT. This sequence encodes CATSPGSGEYSNQPQHF.

There are a few counts of this clone. V and J are TRBV5-1 and TRBJ1-2; 8 bases line up with TRBD1. CDR3 length equals 15 residues. V dropped 0 bases and J dropped 5; count of bases not matched to a gene: 6. Per the germline V gene, CDR1 is SGHRS and CDR2 is YFSETQ. CDR3 sequence: CASSLALRQGYGYTF. The CDR3 DNA reads TGCGCCAGCAGCTTGGCCCTCAGACAGGGGTATGGCTACACCTTC.

This clone came up a few times. The chain links TRBV7-9 to TRBJ2-5; TRBD2 agrees at 13 bases. Trimming removed 5 bases from V and 1 base from J; junction bases left unmatched: 4. CDR3 length: 16 residues. The germline CDR1 and CDR2 sequences are SEHNR and FQNEAQ (reference sequence). CDR3 DNA: TGTGCCAGCAGCGAGGGACTAGCGGGACCCCAAGAGACCCAGTACTTC. Its translation is CASSEGLAGPQETQYF.

The V call is TRBV9, the J call TRBJ2-1; 7 nucleotides agree with TRBD2. Germline V gene data show CDR1 as SGDLS and CDR2 as YYNGEE. The junction had 2 bases not matched to a gene; V was cut back by 3 bases and J by 5 bases. The CDR3 loop spans 13 amino acids. The CDR3 spells CASSGAGNNEQFF. CDR3 DNA: TGTGCCAGCAGCGGAGCGGGGAACAATGAGCAGTTCTTC.

The rearrangement links TRBV4-1 to TRBJ1-2; 9 nucleotides align to TRBD1. Germline V gene lookup returns CDR1 MGHRA and CDR2 YSYEKL. Unmatched junction bases numbered 7, after V lost 3 bases and J lost 5 bases. CDR3 length: 15 residues. Here the CDR3 reads CASSHGTGLWYGYTF. CDR3 bases: TGCGCCAGCAGCCACGGGACAGGGCTTTGGTATGGCTACACCTTC.

The V gene is TRBV6-5, the J gene TRBJ2-7; perhaps TRBD1 as D (6 bases). CDR1 MNHEY and CDR2 SVGAGI come from the germline V gene. CDR3 length equals 13 residues. The ends were cut back, 0 bases at V and 5 bases at J, with 8 bases in the middle. The CDR3 loop is CASSYSTGHEQYV. The DNA of the CDR3 is TGTGCCAGCAGTTACTCGACAGGTCACGAGCAGTACGTC.

The genes are TRBV5-1 and TRBJ1-1; TRBD1 matches 8 bases. The CDR3 sequence is 17 residues long. The germline V gene has CDR1 SGHRS and CDR2 YFSETQ. J lost 2 bases, V lost 1 base, and 10 bases had no gene match. CDR3 in amino acids: CASSLSGQGSGNTEAFF. The CDR3, as DNA: TGCGCCAGCAGCTTGAGTGGACAGGGATCTGGTAACACTGAAGCTTTCTTT.

V and J are TRBV7-9 and TRBJ1-2; 7 bases are a match to TRBD1. CDR3 size: 13 residues. From germline, CDR1 is SEHNR and CDR2 FQNEAQ (reference sequence). The V gene end was trimmed by 0 bases and the J gene end by 6 bases; junction bases not matched to a gene: 1. The DNA of the CDR3 is TGTGCCAGCAGCTTAGCCGACAGGGATGGCTACACCTTC. Protein: CASSLADRDGYTF.

The chain joins TRBV7-9 to TRBJ2-5; TRBD1 is a possible D gene (5 bases). This CDR3 spans 15 amino acids. V was pared by 1 base and J by 2 bases, with 11 bases between. Germline-derived CDR1 and CDR2 are SEHNR and FQNEAQ (reference sequence). The CDR3 loop reads CASSLGVTAQETQYF. The DNA for the CDR3 is TGTGCCAGCAGCTTAGGAGTGACAGCTCAAGAGACCCAGTACTTC.

V and J are TRBV5-4 and TRBJ2-3; D unclear. The CDR3 is 14 amino acids. V was cut by 4 bases and J by 2 bases, with 11 bases left in between. Germline V gene lookup returns CDR1 SGHNT and CDR2 YYREEE (reference sequence). The CDR3 region has the DNA TGTGCCAGCAGCCTTTACAAGTACACAGATACGCAGTATTTT. Amino acid sequence: CASSLYKYTDTQYF.

The rearrangement joins TRBV10-1 to TRBJ2-2; 10 nucleotides agree with TRBD1. Germline V CDR1 and CDR2: WNHNN, SYGVQD (reference sequence). The CDR3 runs 16 residues. Trimming cost V 4 bases and J 0 bases; bases outside gene matches: 2. CDR3 bases: TGCGCCAGCAGTGTGGACAGGGGGACGAACACCGGGGAGCTGTTTTTT. Translating gives CASSVDRGTNTGELFF.